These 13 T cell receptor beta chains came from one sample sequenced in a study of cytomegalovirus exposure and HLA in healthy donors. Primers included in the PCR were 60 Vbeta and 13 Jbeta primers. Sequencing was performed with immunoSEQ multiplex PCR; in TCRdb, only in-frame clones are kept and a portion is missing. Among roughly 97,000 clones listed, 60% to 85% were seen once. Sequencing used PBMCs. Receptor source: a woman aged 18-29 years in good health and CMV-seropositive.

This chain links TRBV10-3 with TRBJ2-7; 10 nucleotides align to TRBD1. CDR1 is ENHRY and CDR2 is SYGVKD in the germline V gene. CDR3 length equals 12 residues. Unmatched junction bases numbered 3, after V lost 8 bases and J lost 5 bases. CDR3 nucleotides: TGTGCCATCCGACAGGGGGCTAACGAGCAGTACTTC. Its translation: CAIRQGANEQYF.

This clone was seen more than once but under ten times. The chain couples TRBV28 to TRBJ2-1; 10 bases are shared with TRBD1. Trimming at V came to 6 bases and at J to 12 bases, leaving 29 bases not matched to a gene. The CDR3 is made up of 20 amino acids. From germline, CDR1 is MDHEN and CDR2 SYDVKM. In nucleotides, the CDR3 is TGTGCCAGCAGCGCTCTCCGGGACAGGGGACAAAACCTAGCGGGCGCGGGGCAGTTCTTC. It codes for CASSALRDRGQNLAGAGQFF. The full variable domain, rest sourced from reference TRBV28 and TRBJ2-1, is DVKVTQSSRYLVKRTGEKVFLECVQDMDHENMFWYRQDPGLGLRLIYFSYDVKMKEKGDIPEGYSVSREKKERFSLILESASTNQTSMYLCASSALRDRGQNLAGAGQFFGPGTRLTVL.

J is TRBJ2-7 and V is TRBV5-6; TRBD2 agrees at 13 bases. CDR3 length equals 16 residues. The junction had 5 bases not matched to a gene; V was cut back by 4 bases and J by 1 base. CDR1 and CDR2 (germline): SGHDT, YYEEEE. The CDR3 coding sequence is TGTGCCAGCAGCCTCGGACTAGCGGGAGATTCCTACGAGCAGTACTTC. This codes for CASSLGLAGDSYEQYF.

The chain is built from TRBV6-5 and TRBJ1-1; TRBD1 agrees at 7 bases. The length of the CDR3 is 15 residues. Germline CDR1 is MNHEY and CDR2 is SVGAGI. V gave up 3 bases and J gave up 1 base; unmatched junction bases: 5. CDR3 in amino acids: CASSYRDRSNTEAFF. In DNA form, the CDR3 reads TGTGCCAGCAGTTATCGGGACAGATCGAACACTGAAGCTTTCTTT.

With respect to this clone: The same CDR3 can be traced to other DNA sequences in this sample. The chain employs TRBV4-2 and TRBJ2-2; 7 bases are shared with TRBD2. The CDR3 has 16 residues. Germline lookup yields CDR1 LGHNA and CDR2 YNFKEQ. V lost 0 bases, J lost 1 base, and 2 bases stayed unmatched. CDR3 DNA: TGTGCCAGCAGCCAAGAGGGAGGGAGGAACACCGGGGAGCTGTTTTTT. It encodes CASSQEGGRNTGELFF.

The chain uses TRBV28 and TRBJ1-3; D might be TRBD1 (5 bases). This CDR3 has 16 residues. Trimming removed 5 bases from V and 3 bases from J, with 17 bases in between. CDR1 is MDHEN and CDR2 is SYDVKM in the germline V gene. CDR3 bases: TGTGCCAGCAGTAGTCCCGGGGACTCCCGTGGAAACACCATATATTTT. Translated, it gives CASSSPGDSRGNTIYF.

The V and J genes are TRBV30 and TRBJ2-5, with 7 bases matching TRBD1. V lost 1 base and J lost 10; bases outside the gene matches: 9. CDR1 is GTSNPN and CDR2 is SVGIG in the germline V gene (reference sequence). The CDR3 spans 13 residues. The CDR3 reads CAWSAGTVEDQYF. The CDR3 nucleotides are TGTGCCTGGAGTGCAGGGACAGTCGAAGACCAGTACTTC.

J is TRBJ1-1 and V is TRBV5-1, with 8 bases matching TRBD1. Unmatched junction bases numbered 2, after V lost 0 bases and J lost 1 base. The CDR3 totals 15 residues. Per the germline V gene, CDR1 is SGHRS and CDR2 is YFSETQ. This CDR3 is CASSLVGTGNTEAFF. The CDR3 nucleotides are TGCGCCAGCAGCTTGGTGGGGACAGGGAACACTGAAGCTTTCTTT.

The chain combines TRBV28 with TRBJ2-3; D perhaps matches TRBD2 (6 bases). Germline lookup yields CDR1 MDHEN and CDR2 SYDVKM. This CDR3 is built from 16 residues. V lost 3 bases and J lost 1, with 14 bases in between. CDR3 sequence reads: CASSLPKAGRTDTQYF. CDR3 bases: TGTGCCAGCAGTTTGCCTAAAGCGGGCCGCACAGATACGCAGTATTTT.

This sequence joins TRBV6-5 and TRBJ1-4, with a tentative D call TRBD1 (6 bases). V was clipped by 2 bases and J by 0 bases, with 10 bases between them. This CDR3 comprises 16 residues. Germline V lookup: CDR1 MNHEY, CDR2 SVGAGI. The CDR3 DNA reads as TGTGCCAGCAGTTACGGGAAGGGGGCAACTAATGAAAAACTGTTTTTT. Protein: CASSYGKGATNEKLFF.

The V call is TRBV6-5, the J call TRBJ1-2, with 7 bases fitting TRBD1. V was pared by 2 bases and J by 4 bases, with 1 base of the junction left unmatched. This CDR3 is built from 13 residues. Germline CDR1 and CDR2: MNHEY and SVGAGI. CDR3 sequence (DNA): TGTGCCAGCAGTTACGGACAGGCCTATGGCTACACCTTC. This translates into CASSYGQAYGYTF.

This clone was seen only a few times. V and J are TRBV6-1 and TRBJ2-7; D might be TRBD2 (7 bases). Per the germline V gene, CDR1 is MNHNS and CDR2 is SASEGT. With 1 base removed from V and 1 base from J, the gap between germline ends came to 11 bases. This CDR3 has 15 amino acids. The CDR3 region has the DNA TGTGCCAGCAGTGAAGGGAAGGGGGGGTCCTACGAGCAGTACTTC. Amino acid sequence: CASSEGKGGSYEQYF.

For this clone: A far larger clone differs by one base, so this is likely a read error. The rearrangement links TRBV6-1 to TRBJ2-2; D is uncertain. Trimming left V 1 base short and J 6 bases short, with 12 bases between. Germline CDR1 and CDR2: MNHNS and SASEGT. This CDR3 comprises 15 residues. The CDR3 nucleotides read TGTGCCAGCAGTGAAGGGATCGAGGTCGCCGGGGAGCTGTTTTTT. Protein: CASSEGIEVAGELFF.